Below are 28 T cell receptor beta chains sequenced from a single sample in a study of blood T cell repertoires in COVID-19. The repertoire was sequenced with immunoSEQ multiplex PCR; TCRdb's copy has only in-frame clones and lacks some. The sample has around 450,000 clones; about nine tenths are singletons. The sequencing input was PBMCs or T cells enriched from blood (not recorded which). The origin of the receptors is a man between 18 and 35 years old who had recovered from COVID-19.

The chain joins TRBV5-5 to TRBJ1-6; TRBD1 matches 8 bases. The CDR3 consists of 14 residues. The J segment lost 9 bases and the V segment lost 3 bases, leaving 5 bases of the junction unmatched. Germline V lookup: CDR1 SGHKS, CDR2 YYEKEE (reference sequence). The CDR3 DNA reads as TGTGCCAGCAGCTCCACAGGGGGGGGTTCACCCCTCCACTTT. Its protein is CASSSTGGGSPLHF.

This sequence joins TRBV19 and TRBJ1-2, with TRBD1 identical over 8 bases. The V segment lost 7 bases and the J segment 8 bases; nucleotides outside the gene matches: 12. From germline, CDR1 is LNHDA and CDR2 SQIVND (reference sequence). The CDR3 has 14 residues. The DNA for the CDR3 is TGTGCCAGTACCCAGGGGGGACAGGTTCAGGGCTACACCTTC. Protein: CASTQGGQVQGYTF.

V is TRBV19 and J is TRBJ2-7; 8 nucleotides align to TRBD2. Germline V gives CDR1 LNHDA, CDR2 SQIVND (reference sequence). The CDR3 consists of 13 residues. V lost 4 bases to trimming and J lost 9 bases; unmatched junction nucleotides: 8. The chain's CDR3 is CASSTSGLALQYF. CDR3 nucleotides: TGTGCCAGTAGTACCAGTGGACTAGCCTTGCAGTACTTC.

The V call is TRBV29-1, the J call TRBJ1-2; the match to TRBD1 covers 7 bases. There are 13 residues in the CDR3. J was trimmed by 8 bases and V by 2 bases; bases with no gene match: 8. Per the germline V gene, CDR1 is SQVTM and CDR2 is ANQGSEA. This CDR3 reads CSVETVSRGGYTF. The CDR3 DNA reads as TGCAGCGTTGAAACGGTCTCCAGGGGGGGCTACACCTTC.

This clone showed up just once. The V gene is TRBV7-2, the J gene TRBJ1-5; 8 bases align to TRBD1. Losses at the gene ends were 5 bases for V and 0 bases for J; bases not matched to a gene: 15. Per the germline V gene, CDR1 is SGHTA and CDR2 is FQGNSA. CDR3 length: 19 residues. This CDR3 is CASSLLGTGYFYSNQPQHF. CDR3 DNA: TGTGCCAGCAGCCTACTCGGGACAGGCTACTTCTATAGCAATCAGCCCCAGCATTTT.

The V call is TRBV21-1, the J call TRBJ2-1; the D call of TRBD2 is as the table states it, not checked on the DNA. TRBV21-1 is assigned pseudogene status. The CDR3 consists of 14 residues. The CDR3 DNA reads TGTGCCAGCAGGCGGGAGGGGGAATACAATGAGCAGTTCTTC. It specifies CASRREGEYNEQFF.

The V and J genes are TRBV19 and TRBJ1-1, with a weak D call TRBD1 (5 bases). Germline values: CDR1 LNHDA, CDR2 SQIVND (reference sequence). V lost 1 base to trimming and J lost 7 bases, with 10 bases between them. The CDR3 is 13 amino acids. The chain's CDR3 is CASSIARGGEAFF. The CDR3 bases are TGTGCCAGTAGTATAGCCCGGGGGGGTGAAGCTTTCTTT.

In its sample, this clone was seen a few times. V gene TRBV10-2 combines with J gene TRBJ2-3, with 10 bases that match TRBD2. Germline CDR1 is WSHSY and CDR2 is SAAADI. J was trimmed by 7 bases and V by 9 bases; bases with no gene match: 4. The CDR3 is made up of 12 amino acids. The CDR3 protein is CASGTSENTQYF. The CDR3 DNA reads TGCGCCAGTGGGACTAGCGAGAATACGCAGTATTTT.

The chain is built from TRBV11-2 and TRBJ1-2; TRBD1 is a possible D gene (5 bases). This CDR3 comprises 14 residues. Germline CDR1 is SGHAT and CDR2 is FQNNGV. Trimming removed 5 bases at V and 0 bases at J, with 10 bases between. The DNA of the CDR3 is TGTGCCAGCAGCGAACAGGTGGCTAACTATGGCTACACCTTC. As protein: CASSEQVANYGYTF.

The rearrangement links TRBV18 to TRBJ2-3; 7 bases fit TRBD2. Germline CDR1 and CDR2: KGHSH and LQKENI. Trimming cost V 6 bases and J 5 bases; bases outside gene matches: 8. This CDR3 is built from 14 residues. CDR3 loop: CASSGLVLGDTQYF. Here the CDR3 DNA reads TGTGCCAGCTCTGGACTAGTTTTAGGAGATACGCAGTATTTT.

In its sample, this clone was seen a few times. The V gene is TRBV28, the J gene TRBJ2-1; possibly TRBD2 for D (6 bases). The length of the CDR3 is 13 residues. Germline CDR1 is MDHEN and CDR2 is SYDVKM. V lost 1 base and J 10 bases, leaving 11 bases between the germline ends. The CDR3 reads CASSLLGGNEQFF. Here the CDR3 DNA reads TGTGCCAGCAGTTTATTAGGCGGGAACGAGCAGTTCTTC.

A single count supports this clone. This CDR3 is CASSSGTGIRYTF. The DNA for the CDR3 is TGTGCCAGCAGCTCCGGGACAGGGATTCGCTACACCTTC. V gene TRBV6-5 combines with J gene TRBJ1-2, with 9 bases identical to TRBD1. Losses at the gene ends were 6 bases for V and 9 bases for J; bases not matched to a gene: 8. CDR1 is MNHEY and CDR2 is SVGAGI in the germline V gene. CDR3 size: 13 residues.

This chain connects TRBV28 to TRBJ1-2; D might be TRBD1 (5 bases). The V and J ends lost 8 bases and 2 bases respectively, with 9 bases between them. CDR1 and CDR2 (germline): MDHEN, SYDVKM. CDR3 length: 12 amino acids. DNA for the CDR3: TGTGCCAGCCAGTCAGGGAACTATGGCTACACCTTC. Its translation is CASQSGNYGYTF.

The gene calls are TRBV29-1 and TRBJ2-7, with 10 bases aligning to TRBD1. Germline V gives CDR1 SQVTM, CDR2 ANQGSEA. This CDR3 region has 13 residues. V was clipped by 6 bases and J by 3 bases; unmatched bases: 5. CDR3 in amino acids: CSVLGQGIYEQYF. Here the CDR3 DNA reads TGCAGCGTACTGGGACAGGGGATCTACGAGCAGTACTTC.

The chain carries TRBV5-6 and TRBJ2-5; D may be TRBD2 (5 bases). Germline V gives CDR1 SGHDT, CDR2 YYEEEE. V was pared by 4 bases and J by 2 bases, with 21 bases between. This CDR3 is 17 amino acids long. Written as DNA, the CDR3 is TGTGCCAGCAGCCGGGATCCTCCCGTGGGGAGTCAAGAGACCCAGTACTTC. Its protein is CASSRDPPVGSQETQYF.

This clone was seen a handful of times. The chain joins TRBV24-1 to TRBJ2-1, with 8 bases that match TRBD2. This CDR3 comprises 15 residues. Losses at the gene ends were 2 bases for V and 7 bases for J; bases not matched to a gene: 6. Germline assignment: CDR1 KGHDR and CDR2 SFDVKD. CDR3 nucleotides: TGTGCCACCAGTGATTATGGTAGCGGGACGAATGAGCAGTTCTTC. Protein sequence: CATSDYGSGTNEQFF.

The chain has TRBV5-4 and TRBJ1-1; 8 bases align to TRBD1. The CDR3 extends over 13 amino acids. Per germline, CDR1 SGHNT and CDR2 YYREEE (reference sequence). Trimming removed 6 bases from V and 4 bases from J; junction bases left unmatched: 5. CDR3 nucleotides: TGTGCCAGCACTTACAGGGGGGGCACTGAAGCTTTCTTT. As protein: CASTYRGGTEAFF. Variable domain in full (rest from reference TRBV5-4 and TRBJ1-1): ETGVTQSPTHLIKTRGQQVTLRCSSQSGHNTVSWYQQALGQGPQFIFQYYREEENGRGNFPPRFSGLQFPNYSSELNVNALELDDSALYLCASTYRGGTEAFFGQGTRLTVV.

The chain links TRBV7-9 to TRBJ2-7; the D gene is possibly TRBD1 (6 bases). Per the germline V gene, CDR1 is SEHNR and CDR2 is FQNEAQ (reference sequence). V was cut by 1 base and J by 5 bases, with 15 bases left in between. The CDR3 contains 15 residues. Here the CDR3 DNA reads TGTGCCAGCAGCTTAGAACAGGGCCAAGGGCACGAGCAGTACTTC. Translation: CASSLEQGQGHEQYF.

V and J are TRBV13 and TRBJ2-5, with D hard to call. This CDR3 comprises 14 residues. In germline, CDR1 is PRHDT, CDR2 FYEKMQ (reference sequence). V lost 5 bases and J lost 2, with 12 bases in between. The CDR3 here is CASSPRLFQETQYF. The CDR3 DNA sequence: TGTGCCAGCAGCCCCAGACTCTTTCAAGAGACCCAGTACTTC.

A single count supports this clone. V gene TRBV4-1 combines with J gene TRBJ1-5; D might be TRBD1 (6 bases). The germline V gene has CDR1 MGHRA and CDR2 YSYEKL. The CDR3 length is 15 residues. V dropped 4 bases and J dropped 4 bases, with 14 bases sitting between them. The CDR3 nucleotides are TGCGCCAGCAGCCCCGGTAGGGGGGGAAATCAGCCCCAGCATTTT. Its translation: CASSPGRGGNQPQHF.

The chain carries TRBV6-4 and TRBJ2-7; 12 bases fit TRBD2. Per germline, CDR1 MRHNA and CDR2 SNTAGT. Trimming cost V 0 bases and J 0 bases; bases outside gene matches: 15. This CDR3 spans 21 amino acids. The CDR3 is CASSDSPKTSGRPESSYEQYF. CDR3 DNA sequence: TGTGCCAGCAGTGACTCTCCCAAAACTAGCGGGAGGCCCGAAAGCTCCTACGAGCAGTACTTC.

The chain couples TRBV18 to TRBJ1-4; maybe TRBD1 (6 bases). The germline CDR1 and CDR2 sequences are KGHSH and LQKENI. The CDR3 spans 15 residues. V lost 5 bases, J lost 5 bases, and 15 bases lay in between. The CDR3: CASSTSRGENEKLFF. The CDR3 DNA reads as TGTGCCAGCTCAACAAGCAGGGGTGAGAATGAAAAACTGTTTTTT.

This chain links TRBV28 with TRBJ2-2, with 13 bases matching TRBD2. With 6 bases clipped from V and 5 bases from J, the junction kept 3 bases outside the gene matches. This CDR3 is built from 15 residues. The germline CDR1 and CDR2 sequences are MDHEN and SYDVKM. CDR3 amino acids: CASRPGLAGTGELFF. CDR3 in DNA: TGTGCCAGCAGGCCGGGACTAGCGGGAACCGGGGAGCTGTTTTTT.

Turning to this clone: At the DNA level, this CDR3 is encoded by other sequences in the same sample as well. V and J are TRBV3-1 (or the pseudogene TRBV3-2) and TRBJ1-3; the D is unclear. Germline assignment: CDR1 LGHDT and CDR2 YNNKEL (reference sequence). This CDR3 region has 13 residues. The germline V and J ends were trimmed by 1 base and 4 bases, with 5 bases remaining between them. In nucleotides, the CDR3 is TGTGCCAGCAGCCAAGGAGGAGGAAACACCATATATTTT. It codes for CASSQGGGNTIYF.

V usage is TRBV3-1 (or the pseudogene TRBV3-2) and J usage is TRBJ2-2; 9 nucleotides agree with TRBD2. This CDR3 has 15 amino acids. Looked up from germline, CDR1 is LGHDT and CDR2 is YNNKEL (reference sequence). V gave up 7 bases and J gave up 6 bases; unmatched junction bases: 9. The CDR3 nucleotides are TGTGCCAGCAAAGGGCTAGCGGGGATCGCCGGGGAGCTGTTTTTT. This gives the protein CASKGLAGIAGELFF.

This chain joins TRBV28 and TRBJ2-7; 8 bases agree with TRBD2. The ends lost 3 bases at V and 3 bases at J; junction bases unmatched: 7. The length of the CDR3 is 15 residues. Germline V CDR1 and CDR2: MDHEN, SYDVKM. CDR3 amino acids: CASSFRHTSGYEQYF. In DNA, the CDR3 is TGTGCCAGCAGTTTTCGGCACACTAGCGGCTACGAGCAGTACTTC. Using reference TRBV28 and TRBJ2-7 for the parts outside the CDR3, the full variable domain is DVKVTQSSRYLVKRTGEKVFLECVQDMDHENMFWYRQDPGLGLRLIYFSYDVKMKEKGDIPEGYSVSREKKERFSLILESASTNQTSMYLCASSFRHTSGYEQYFGPGTRLTVT.

A single count supports this clone. The chain employs TRBV3-1 (or the pseudogene TRBV3-2) and TRBJ2-7, with D possibly matching TRBD2 (5 bases). Germline V gene sequence: CDR1 LGHDT, CDR2 YNNKEL (reference sequence). Trimming pared 11 bases from V and 1 base from J, leaving 12 bases between. CDR3 length: 12 residues. CDR3 amino acids: CAVQLESYEQYF. For the CDR3, the DNA is TGTGCCGTCCAACTAGAGTCCTACGAGCAGTACTTC.

This CDR3 is CASSLGGPRETQYF. CDR3 DNA: TGTGCCAGCAGTTTGGGGGGGCCGCGAGAGACCCAGTACTTC. The rearrangement uses TRBV28 and TRBJ2-5; a weak D match, TRBD2 (7 bases). Trimming removed 3 bases at V and 4 bases at J, with 12 bases between. This CDR3 has 14 amino acids. Germline V gene sequence: CDR1 MDHEN, CDR2 SYDVKM.